This T cell receptor (beta chain) derives from a study of radiation and T cells in renal cell carcinoma. At the level of the study: Nephrectomy followed 15 Gy stereotactic body radiation by 4 weeks. Study-level points and caveats: Baseline intratumoral clonotype presence is unknown without pretreatment biopsies.

This CDR3 comprises 16 residues. From germline, CDR1 is MNHEY and CDR2 SVGAGI. V shed 4 bases, J shed 3 bases, and the junction held 11 bases outside the gene matches. Points on this clone: Its antigen is unknown.

Here immunoSEQ multiplex PCR was the method, and the copy in TCRdb shows in-frame clones only, minus some. The sample records just over 150,000 clones, around 90% being singletons. Time point reported: blood 2 weeks post-SBRT. Treatment reported: 15 Gy SBRT to primary tumor, nephrectomy 4 weeks later. J is TRBJ1-2 and V is TRBV6-5, with TRBD1 matching over 7 bases. The TCR originated in a woman between 45 and 60 years old with renal cell carcinoma. The specimen comprised blood, sampled from a patient whose treatment included radiotherapy and nephrectomy. As DNA, the CDR3 is TGTGCCAGCAGTTTCAGACAGGGCCGCACCTACTATGGCTACACCTTC. Translating it yields CASSFRQGRTYYGYTF.